This entry lists 30 T cell receptor beta chains sequenced from one sample in a study of PD-L1 blockade in urothelial cancer. Measured with immunoSEQ multiplex PCR; TCRdb has only the in-frame clones, and not every one. The sample lists tens of thousands of clones; about 76% were seen once. Time point denoted: pretreatment peripheral blood. The source material was PBMCs, sampled around atezolizumab (anti-PD-L1) treatment. The receptor source for this set is a man aged 65-85 years with urothelial cancer.

J is TRBJ2-1 and V is TRBV4-2; D is unclear. Trimming left V 1 base short and J 9 bases short, with 19 bases between. The CDR3 runs to 16 residues. From germline, CDR1 is LGHNA and CDR2 YNFKEQ. DNA of the CDR3: TGTGCCAGCAGCCAAGGAGACGGCCCTGTAAGAGGTGAGCAGTTCTTC. It encodes CASSQGDGPVRGEQFF.

As DNA, the CDR3 is TGTGCCAGCAGTGTTAACAGGGTTCAGCCCCAGCATTTT. Translating it yields CASSVNRVQPQHF. This chain connects TRBV6-1 to TRBJ1-5; perhaps TRBD1 as D (6 bases). In germline, CDR1 is MNHNS, CDR2 SASEGT. V was shortened by 4 bases and J by 6 bases, with 10 bases between the two germline ends. The length of the CDR3 is 13 residues.

V is TRBV2 and J is TRBJ2-1; a weak D match, TRBD1 (6 bases). This CDR3 is built from 14 residues. Germline values: CDR1 SNHLY, CDR2 FYNNEI. V gave up 8 bases and J gave up 6 bases, with 17 bases separating them. DNA of the CDR3: TGTGCCAGCGTTTGGGCAGGGGAAGGCAATGAGCAGTTCTTC. Encoded protein: CASVWAGEGNEQFF.

The V call is TRBV5-1, the J call TRBJ2-1; no clear D gene. CDR1 is SGHRS and CDR2 is YFSETQ in the germline V gene. The CDR3 is 14 amino acids. Trimming took off 6 bases at V and 0 bases at J, with 10 bases between the two ends. CDR3 in amino acids: CASTDRSSYNEQFF. The CDR3 nucleotides are TGCGCCAGCACGGATAGGAGCTCCTACAATGAGCAGTTCTTC.

The chain uses TRBV4-1 and TRBJ2-4, with TRBD2 matching 13 bases. Germline V gives CDR1 MGHRA, CDR2 YSYEKL. After removal of 4 bases from V and 0 bases from J, the junction contained 6 bases not matched to a gene. This CDR3 is built from 18 residues. The CDR3 nucleotides are TGCGCCAGCAGCCCGGGACTAGCGGGAATACTAGCCAAAAACATTCAGTACTTC. Amino acids: CASSPGLAGILAKNIQYF.

V and J are TRBV4-2 and TRBJ2-3, with unresolved D. Trimming took 4 bases from V and 0 from J, leaving 8 bases between them. In germline, CDR1 is LGHNA, CDR2 YNFKEQ. The CDR3 has 14 amino acids. The CDR3 sequence: CASSRVASTDTQYF. CDR3 coding DNA: TGTGCCAGCAGCCGTGTAGCAAGCACAGATACGCAGTATTTT.

CDR3 sequence: CASSPRQGAETQYF. The CDR3 coding sequence is TGTGCCAGCAGCCCGAGACAGGGGGCTGAGACCCAGTACTTC. The V gene is TRBV7-2, the J gene TRBJ2-5; 10 bases are a match to TRBD1. After removal of 5 bases from V and 5 bases from J, the junction contained 5 bases not matched to a gene. The CDR3 is 14 residues long. In germline, CDR1 is SGHTA, CDR2 FQGNSA.

The chain has TRBV11-2 and TRBJ2-1, with unresolved D. Between the trimmed V and J ends, which lost 4 bases and 0 bases, there was a span of 13 bases. Germline CDR1 SGHAT, CDR2 FQNNGV. The CDR3 is made up of 16 amino acids. The CDR3: CASSSLSSSSYNEQFF. CDR3 nucleotide sequence: TGTGCCAGCAGCTCGCTTAGCTCAAGCTCCTACAATGAGCAGTTCTTC.

Here the CDR3 reads CASSLFSGGMSGELFF. The CDR3, as DNA: TGTGCCAGCAGCTTATTTTCAGGGGGCATGTCCGGGGAGCTGTTTTTT. The J gene is TRBJ2-2, the V gene TRBV7-6, with 8 bases lining up with TRBD1. V shed 2 bases and J 6 bases; nucleotides not matched to a gene: 8. The CDR3 has 16 residues. CDR1 is SGHVS, CDR2 FNYEAQ, per germline.

V and J are TRBV7-2 and TRBJ2-3; TRBD2 matches 9 bases. Unmatched junction bases numbered 5, after V lost 6 bases and J lost 4 bases. This CDR3 is 14 amino acids long. The V gene's germline CDR1 is SGHTA and CDR2 FQGNSA. The CDR3 nucleotides are TGTGCCAGCAGTTTACTAGCGGGCTCAGATACGCAGTATTTT. Protein sequence: CASSLLAGSDTQYF.

The V gene is TRBV18, the J gene TRBJ1-2; no firm D call. Germline CDR1 and CDR2: KGHSH and LQKENI. V dropped 2 bases and J dropped 5 bases, with 9 bases sitting between them. The CDR3 spans 13 residues. Here the CDR3 reads CASSPGQSYGYTF. The DNA of the CDR3 is TGTGCCAGCTCACCAGGCCAGTCATATGGCTACACCTTC.

V and J are TRBV7-6 and TRBJ2-7; TRBD1 might be the D (6 bases). This CDR3 region has 14 residues. Germline CDR1 SGHVS, CDR2 FNYEAQ. V was trimmed by 0 bases and J by 2 bases, leaving 8 bases between them. The CDR3 spells CASSLAGAPYEQYF. The CDR3 DNA is TGTGCCAGCAGCTTAGCGGGGGCCCCCTACGAGCAGTACTTC.

The chain uses TRBV2 and TRBJ2-1, with TRBD2 identical over 9 bases. This CDR3 is 16 amino acids long. The junction had 11 bases not matched to a gene; V was cut back by 7 bases and J by 4 bases. Germline V gene data show CDR1 as SNHLY and CDR2 as FYNNEI. The CDR3 nucleotides are TGTGCCAGCAACCCTGGGGCTAGCGGGAATTACAATGAGCAGTTCTTC. This codes for CASNPGASGNYNEQFF. The full variable domain, completed using reference TRBV2 and TRBJ2-1, is EPEVTQTPSHQVTQMGQEVILRCVPISNHLYFYWYRQILGQKVEFLVSFYNNEISEKSEIFDDQFSVERPDGSNFTLKIRSTKLEDSAMYFCASNPGASGNYNEQFFGPGTRLTVL.

This clone was detected only once. The gene calls are TRBV11-2 and TRBJ2-2; tentatively, D is TRBD1 (5 bases). The CDR3 is made up of 14 amino acids. The V gene lost 5 bases and the J gene lost 3 bases, with 10 bases spanning the gap. Germline V gives CDR1 SGHAT, CDR2 FQNNGV. The CDR3 DNA reads as TGTGCCAGCAGCCTCAGGGCCGACACCGGGGAGCTGTTTTTT. Translated, it gives CASSLRADTGELFF.

The chain couples TRBV7-2 to TRBJ2-2; 9 nucleotides line up with TRBD2. CDR3 length: 18 amino acids. Trimming took 4 bases from V and 6 from J; bases not matched to a gene: 15. CDR1 and CDR2 from the germline V gene are SGHTA and FQGNSA. DNA of the CDR3: TGTGCCAGCAGCTCGCGTGCGGGAGGGCCGTTATCCGCCGGGGAGCTGTTTTTT. It is translated as CASSSRAGGPLSAGELFF.

The rearrangement joins TRBV6-6 to TRBJ2-4; 9 bases are a match to TRBD2. In germline, CDR1 is MNHNY, CDR2 SVGAGI (reference sequence). Trimming took 8 bases from V and 8 from J; bases not matched to a gene: 10. The CDR3 extends over 14 amino acids. CDR3 sequence reads: CASQIAGVKYIQYF. In nucleotides, the CDR3 is TGTGCCAGCCAAATAGCGGGAGTTAAGTACATTCAGTACTTC.

The rearrangement links TRBV19 to TRBJ2-5; TRBD2 matches at 11 bases. Trimming took 1 base from V and 2 from J; bases not matched to a gene: 3. CDR3 length: 16 amino acids. Germline V gene data show CDR1 as LNHDA and CDR2 as SQIVND (reference sequence). The CDR3 loop reads CASSIVTSGAQETQYF. As DNA, the CDR3 is TGTGCCAGTAGTATAGTGACTAGCGGGGCACAAGAGACCCAGTACTTC.

The chain has TRBV5-5 and TRBJ1-1; D is unresolved. Germline lookup yields CDR1 SGHKS and CDR2 YYEKEE (reference sequence). V lost 0 bases to trimming and J lost 3 bases, with 12 bases between them. The CDR3 is 15 residues long. The CDR3 is CASSLGVWRDTEAFF. CDR3 nucleotides: TGTGCCAGCAGCTTGGGAGTTTGGAGGGACACTGAAGCTTTCTTT.

This clone was seen more than once but under ten times. The J gene is TRBJ2-1, the V gene TRBV7-9; weak D call: TRBD1 (5 bases). Per germline, CDR1 SEHNR and CDR2 FQNEAQ (reference sequence). Trimming cost V 6 bases and J 8 bases, with 23 bases left between them. The CDR3 consists of 16 residues. CDR3 sequence: CASRQGVGSLWDEQFF. For the CDR3, the DNA is TGTGCCAGCAGACAAGGGGTGGGAAGCCTCTGGGATGAGCAGTTCTTC.

The CDR3 loop reads CASSSPSDIKNIQYF. The CDR3 nucleotides are TGTGCCAGCAGCTCCCCTTCGGACATAAAAAACATTCAGTACTTC. The V and J genes are TRBV28 and TRBJ2-4; D is possibly TRBD1 (5 bases). The germline CDR1 and CDR2 sequences are MDHEN and SYDVKM. The CDR3 consists of 15 residues. V was pared by 6 bases and J by 4 bases, with 16 bases between. The variable domain in full, completed from reference TRBV28 and TRBJ2-4, reads DVKVTQSSRYLVKRTGEKVFLECVQDMDHENMFWYRQDPGLGLRLIYFSYDVKMKEKGDIPEGYSVSREKKERFSLILESASTNQTSMYLCASSSPSDIKNIQYFGAGTRLSVL.

Only a few counts were recorded for this clone. The chain links TRBV6-1 to TRBJ1-4; the D is unclear. The V end lost 1 base, the J end lost 4 bases, and 7 bases lay between the germline ends. Germline assignment: CDR1 MNHNS and CDR2 SASEGT. The CDR3 consists of 14 residues. Written as DNA, the CDR3 is TGTGCCAGCAGTGAAGGTCCAGTTAATGAAAAACTGTTTTTT. It specifies CASSEGPVNEKLFF.

The V call is TRBV28, the J call TRBJ1-5; 9 bases line up with TRBD1. After removal of 2 bases from V and 5 bases from J, the junction contained 16 bases not matched to a gene. This CDR3 has 19 residues. Germline CDR1 reads MDHEN; CDR2 reads SYDVKM. CDR3 protein: CASSLRFGYWGQGDQPQHF. The CDR3 DNA is TGTGCCAGCAGTTTAAGGTTTGGTTATTGGGGACAGGGCGATCAGCCCCAGCATTTT.

The chain links TRBV28 to TRBJ2-3; 9 bases are shared with TRBD2. This CDR3 is built from 18 residues. Germline trimming cut 5 bases from V and 4 bases from J; bases unmatched to any gene: 16. From germline, CDR1 is MDHEN and CDR2 SYDVKM. The DNA for the CDR3 is TGTGCCAGCAGTACCCGGACTAGCGCCGCTTGGAGTGCAGATACGCAGTATTTT. This codes for CASSTRTSAAWSADTQYF. Supplemented by reference TRBV28 and TRBJ2-3, the full variable domain reads DVKVTQSSRYLVKRTGEKVFLECVQDMDHENMFWYRQDPGLGLRLIYFSYDVKMKEKGDIPEGYSVSREKKERFSLILESASTNQTSMYLCASSTRTSAAWSADTQYFGPGTRLTVL.

This clone was observed once. This chain joins TRBV5-1 and TRBJ1-2; D ambiguous. V was clipped by 1 base and J by 2 bases, with 12 bases between them. From germline, CDR1 is SGHRS and CDR2 YFSETQ. The CDR3 loop spans 15 amino acids. As DNA, the CDR3 is TGCGCCAGCAGCTTGTGGGCAGGTACCAACTATGGCTACACCTTC. Its translation: CASSLWAGTNYGYTF.

The table lists this clone with a few counts. The chain carries TRBV28 and TRBJ2-1, with 10 bases lining up with TRBD2. The CDR3 has 15 residues. With V trimmed by 6 bases and J by 2 bases, 4 bases remained unmatched. The germline V gene has CDR1 MDHEN and CDR2 SYDVKM. This chain's CDR3 is CASSRTSGTYNEQFF. The CDR3 DNA reads TGTGCCAGCAGCCGGACTAGCGGAACCTACAATGAGCAGTTCTTC.

This rearrangement joins TRBV4-1 to TRBJ1-5, with D maybe TRBD1 (5 bases). Looked up from germline, CDR1 is MGHRA and CDR2 is YSYEKL. The CDR3 is 15 residues long. Trimming took off 1 base at V and 6 bases at J, with 13 bases between the two ends. In nucleotides, the CDR3 is TGCGCCAGCAGCCAAGTTACAGGAGACAGTCAGCCCCAGCATTTT. As protein: CASSQVTGDSQPQHF.

The gene calls are TRBV5-4 and TRBJ1-4; tentative D call: TRBD1 (5 bases). With 4 bases removed from V and 0 bases from J, the gap between germline ends came to 16 bases. The V gene's germline CDR1 is SGHNT and CDR2 YYREEE (reference sequence). The CDR3 contains 17 residues. The CDR3 spells CASSRSTDTATNEKLFF. For the CDR3, the DNA is TGTGCCAGCAGCCGATCAACGGACACTGCAACTAATGAAAAACTGTTTTTT.

V and J are TRBV30 and TRBJ2-6; no definite D call. Germline CDR1 is GTSNPN and CDR2 is SVGIG (reference sequence). V shed 3 bases and J shed 0 bases, with 12 bases lying between them. This CDR3 is 16 amino acids long. Here the CDR3 reads CAWSTFRYSGANVLTF. In DNA form, the CDR3 reads TGTGCCTGGAGCACGTTTCGGTACTCTGGGGCCAACGTCCTGACTTTC.

V is TRBV10-1 and J is TRBJ2-7; possibly TRBD2 for D (6 bases). CDR1 is WNHNN and CDR2 is SYGVQD in the germline V gene (reference sequence). Trimming stripped 4 bases from V and 7 bases from J, with 11 bases between. The CDR3 totals 12 residues. CDR3 region: CASSVAGREQYF. In DNA form, the CDR3 reads TGCGCCAGCAGTGTGGCAGGGAGGGAGCAGTACTTC.

The chain has TRBV6-5 and TRBJ2-7, with TRBD1 matching over 8 bases. Unmatched junction bases numbered 6, after V lost 5 bases and J lost 3 bases. The germline gives CDR1 MNHEY, CDR2 SVGAGI. The CDR3 length is 14 residues. CDR3 residues: CASSQGQGGYEQYF. As DNA, the CDR3 is TGTGCCAGCAGTCAAGGACAGGGTGGCTACGAGCAGTACTTC.